The text below deals with one T cell receptor beta chain. Its antigen is still unknown. The data were obtained in a study of T cell responses to AZD1222 COVID-19 vaccine. Study findings and constraints: Repertoire collection took place solely once the T cell response had peaked. It should be noted that donors were predominantly white British and more often female, and clonal diversity was possibly underestimated.

V was clipped by 4 bases and J by 5 bases, with 14 bases between them. The CDR3 has 15 amino acids. Germline V CDR1 and CDR2: LGHDT, YNNKEL (reference sequence). TCRdb's copy holds only in-frame clones and misses some; the assay was immunoSEQ multiplex PCR. The table lists around 140,000 clones, more than 80% of them singletons, with more than 2.5% in the top ten. This clonotype was sampled from an adult in good health. The source was peripheral blood, collected on day 0 of AZD1222 vaccination. This chain links TRBV3-1 (or the pseudogene TRBV3-2) with TRBJ2-2, with a weak D call TRBD2 (5 bases). The DNA for the CDR3 is TGTGCCAGCAGCCGAAGTCTAGCTTCAACCGGGGAGCTGTTTTTT. Amino acid sequence: CASSRSLASTGELFF.